This is a list of T cell receptor beta chains from one sample in a study of blood T cell repertoires in COVID-19. Profiled with immunoSEQ multiplex PCR; TCRdb holds only in-frame clones, not every one. Of 200,000 to 300,000 clones in the sample, around nine tenths were seen once. The source material was peripheral blood. These TCRs come from a woman aged 60-75 years who had recovered from COVID-19. Each CDR3 is given with its conserved first and last residue. Each record gives: J gene, CDR3 length, clone size, V gene, CDR3 protein. Rows may omit the clone size; those that give it use once, few, many or a size class.

J: TRBJ2-7; length: 13; size: .; V: TRBV28; CDR3: CASSLAGSYEQYF
J: TRBJ1-2; length: 12; size: .; V: TRBV3-1/TRBV3-2; CDR3: CASSHGGDGYTF
J: TRBJ2-1; length: 13; size: few; V: TRBV7-9; CDR3: CASSLGEGNEQFF
J: TRBJ2-6; length: 15; size: few; V: TRBV6-2/TRBV6-3; CDR3: CASSHRGLGANVLTF
J: TRBJ2-7; length: 14; size: .; V: TRBV10-3; CDR3: CAISRAGASYEQYF
J: TRBJ2-5; length: 16; size: .; V: TRBV7-3; CDR3: CASSSGLAGVMETQYF
J: TRBJ2-5; length: 11; size: .; V: TRBV20-1; CDR3: CSARAEETQYF
J: TRBJ2-1; length: 15; size: .; V: TRBV28; CDR3: CASIPSLAGFNEQFF
J: TRBJ1-5; length: 16; size: .; V: TRBV14; CDR3: CASSQSGTGGNQPQHF
J: TRBJ1-4; length: 14; size: .; V: TRBV4-1; CDR3: CASSQGHFNEKLFF
J: TRBJ1-1; length: 15; size: .; V: TRBV9; CDR3: CASSVEDSMNTEAFF
J: TRBJ2-2; length: 12; size: .; V: TRBV3-1/TRBV3-2; CDR3: CASRRDTGELFF
J: TRBJ2-7; length: 14; size: .; V: TRBV10-3; CDR3: CAIGSIQGDYEQYF
J: TRBJ1-1; length: 13; size: .; V: TRBV5-8; CDR3: CASSLDFGGVAFF
J: TRBJ2-7; length: 15; size: .; V: TRBV10-3; CDR3: CAISDYRTASYEQYF
J: TRBJ1-1; length: 15; size: .; V: TRBV14; CDR3: CASSPRPNRGTEAFF
J: TRBJ2-1; length: 15; size: .; V: TRBV11-1; CDR3: CASSLSGGPYNEQFF
J: TRBJ2-1; length: 14; size: .; V: TRBV5-1; CDR3: CASSADRGHDEQFF
J: TRBJ1-2; length: 15; size: .; V: TRBV19; CDR3: CASRDRPFTNYGYTF
J: TRBJ2-7; length: 15; size: .; V: TRBV15; CDR3: CATSKGTESSYEQYF
J: TRBJ2-7; length: 13; size: .; V: TRBV29-1; CDR3: CSAQGEGAYEQYF
J: TRBJ1-3; length: 14; size: .; V: TRBV7-2; CDR3: CASSFQGPGNTIYF
J: TRBJ2-5; length: 14; size: .; V: TRBV6-5; CDR3: CASSYGGQQETQYF
J: TRBJ1-6; length: 17; size: .; V: TRBV7-9; CDR3: CASSTPRGGTENSPLHF
J: TRBJ2-2; length: 13; size: .; V: TRBV19; CDR3: CASTPRNTGELFF
J: TRBJ1-3; length: 16; size: .; V: TRBV11-2; CDR3: CASSFSTGTAGNTIYF
J: TRBJ1-2; length: 14; size: .; V: TRBV10-3; CDR3: CAISDSGQSSGYTF
J: TRBJ1-5; length: 16; size: .; V: TRBV24-1; CDR3: CATSDLPTGVRQPQHF
J: TRBJ1-2; length: 14; size: .; V: TRBV3-1/TRBV3-2; CDR3: CASSHFIGGAGYTF
J: TRBJ1-6; length: 16; size: .; V: TRBV3-1/TRBV3-2; CDR3: CASSEGTAFVNSPLHF
J: TRBJ1-5; length: 13; size: .; V: TRBV19; CDR3: CASNTVENQPQHF
J: TRBJ1-4; length: 18; size: .; V: TRBV10-1; CDR3: CASNRTVRLNGDNEKLFF
J: TRBJ2-5; length: 15; size: .; V: TRBV29-1; CDR3: CSVVGGVTIQETQYF
J: TRBJ2-2; length: 14; size: .; V: TRBV25-1; CDR3: CASSAWGGTGELFF
J: TRBJ1-5; length: 15; size: .; V: TRBV6-2/TRBV6-3; CDR3: CASSPSRTGNQPQHF
J: TRBJ1-1; length: 12; size: .; V: TRBV2; CDR3: CASSLTGGDAFF